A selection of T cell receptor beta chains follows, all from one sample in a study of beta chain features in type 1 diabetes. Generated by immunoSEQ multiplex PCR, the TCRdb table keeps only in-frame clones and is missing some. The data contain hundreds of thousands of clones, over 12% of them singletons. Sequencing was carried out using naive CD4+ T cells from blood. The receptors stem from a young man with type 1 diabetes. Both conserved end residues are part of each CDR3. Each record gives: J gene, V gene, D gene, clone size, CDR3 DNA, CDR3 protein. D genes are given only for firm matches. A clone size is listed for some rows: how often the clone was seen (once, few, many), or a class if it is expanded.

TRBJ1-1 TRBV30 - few TGTGCCTCTGGAGCTGAGACGGGGCAGATGAACACTGAAGCTTTCTTT CASGAETGQMNTEAFF
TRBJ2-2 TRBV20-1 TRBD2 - TGCAGTTCAGCGGGAGGCGGGGAGCTGTTTTTT CSSAGGGELFF
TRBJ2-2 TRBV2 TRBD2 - TGTGCCAGCAGCGTACTAGCGGGAAGTATCGGGGAGCTGTTTTTT CASSVLAGSIGELFF
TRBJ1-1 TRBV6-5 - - TGTGCCAGCAGTTACGATAGGGCAGTGCGGTACACTGAAGCTTTCTTT CASSYDRAVRYTEAFF
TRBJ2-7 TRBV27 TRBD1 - TGTGCCACAGGGGACAGGGGACGGTACGAGCAGTACTTC CATGDRGRYEQYF
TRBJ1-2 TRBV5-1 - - TGCGCCAGCAGCTTGGAACAAGGGGACGGCTACACCTTC CASSLEQGDGYTF
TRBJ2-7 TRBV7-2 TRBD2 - TGTGCCAGCAGCTCACGACTGAGCCTCGAAGCGGGGGAGCAGTACTTC CASSSRLSLEAGEQYF
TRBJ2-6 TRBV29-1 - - TGCAGCGTTGTGGGGGCTGGTGGTGGGGCCAACGTCCTGACTTTC CSVVGAGGGANVLTF
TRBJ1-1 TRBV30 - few TGTGCCTGGAGGGCCTACATGAACACTGAAGCTTTCTTT CAWRAYMNTEAFF
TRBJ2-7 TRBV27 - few TGTGCCAGCAGCTCCATGTTGGGCTTTTTGACCAAATCCGAGCAGTACTTC CASSSMLGFLTKSEQYF
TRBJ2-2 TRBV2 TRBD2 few TGTGCCAGCGGACTGGGACTAGGCCACACCGGGGAGCTGTTTTTT CASGLGLGHTGELFF
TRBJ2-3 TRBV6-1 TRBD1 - TGTGCCAGTAAGCCGGGACAGGGGAGAACAGATACGCAGTATTTT CASKPGQGRTDTQYF
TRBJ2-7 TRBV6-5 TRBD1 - TGTGCCAGCAGTTACTCGAACAGGGGAAGCTACGAGCAGTACTTC CASSYSNRGSYEQYF
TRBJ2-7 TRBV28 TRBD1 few TGTGCCAGCAGCCCACTTGGACAGGGGCTCTCCTACGAGCAGTACTTC CASSPLGQGLSYEQYF
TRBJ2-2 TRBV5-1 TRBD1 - TGCGCCAGCAGCTTGGCCGGGGGACAGGGGCCGAACACCGGGGAGCTGTTTTTT CASSLAGGQGPNTGELFF
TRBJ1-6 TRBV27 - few TGTGCCAGCAGTCTAGAGGGCTATAATTCACCCCTCCACTTT CASSLEGYNSPLHF
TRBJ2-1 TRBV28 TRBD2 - TGTGCCAGCAGTTTAACTAGCGGGGGGGCAAGGTACAATGAGCAGTTCTTC CASSLTSGGARYNEQFF
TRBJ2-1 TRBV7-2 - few TGTGCCAGCAGCTTAGGGGTCTTCGGGGGCGAGCAGTTCTTC CASSLGVFGGEQFF
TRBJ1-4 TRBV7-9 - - TGTGCCAGCAGCACATACACGTCAACTAATGAAAAACTGTTTTTT CASSTYTSTNEKLFF
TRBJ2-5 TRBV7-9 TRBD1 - TGTGCCAGCAGCTTCGGACAGGGGGCTGGTTTGGAGACCCAGTACTTC CASSFGQGAGLETQYF
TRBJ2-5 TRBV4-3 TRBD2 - TGCGCCAGCAGCCGGAGACTAGCGGGGGGGAACCAAGAGACCCAGTACTTC CASSRRLAGGNQETQYF
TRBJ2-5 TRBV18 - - TGTGCCAGCTCACCTTTGCGGGACATAGTAAACTTC CASSPLRDIVNF
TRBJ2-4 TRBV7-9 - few TGTGCCAGCAGCTTGGACCTAGCCAAAAACATTCAGTACTTC CASSLDLAKNIQYF
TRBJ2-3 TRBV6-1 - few TGTGCCAGCAGTGCTTCATTGACTAGCACAGATACGCAGTATTTT CASSASLTSTDTQYF
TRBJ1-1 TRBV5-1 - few TGCGCCAGCAGCCCACCCTGGGAGGGGGTGCTAATCGCGAAGGCTTTCTTT CASSPPWEGVLIAKAFF
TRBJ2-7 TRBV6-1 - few TGTGCCAGCAGTGAATACCCCCTAGCAGGGTCCTACGAGCAGTACTTC CASSEYPLAGSYEQYF
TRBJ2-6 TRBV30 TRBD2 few TGTGCCTGGACCACGTTGGGAGGGCGCCTAACTGGGGCCAACGTCCTGACTTTC CAWTTLGGRLTGANVLTF